A single sample gave rise to the 30 T cell receptor beta chains below, sequenced in a study of cytomegalovirus exposure and HLA in healthy donors. PCR involved 60 Vbeta and 13 Jbeta primers. The protocol was immunoSEQ multiplex PCR, while the TCRdb copy is restricted to in-frame clones and leaves out a portion. This sample's clone table lists 150,000 to 200,000 clones. Sequencing was done on a sample of PBMCs. The receptor source for this set is a woman under 30 in good health and CMV-seropositive.

The chain employs TRBV30 and TRBJ2-7; no definite D call. V lost 1 base, J lost 3 bases, and 7 bases lay in between. The V gene's germline CDR1 is GTSNPN and CDR2 SVGIG (reference sequence). This CDR3 comprises 12 residues. In nucleotides, the CDR3 is TGTGCCTGGAGTGGGCAGTACTACGAGCAGTACTTC. This codes for CAWSGQYYEQYF.

This chain uses TRBV30 with TRBJ1-4; D perhaps matches TRBD1 (6 bases). Looked up from germline, CDR1 is GTSNPN and CDR2 is SVGIG (reference sequence). The CDR3 is made up of 14 amino acids. Trimming took 3 bases from V and 7 from J, leaving 15 bases between them. DNA of the CDR3: TGTGCCTGGAGCGGGGGGCGCGAGGCTGAAAAACTGTTTTTT. Residues: CAWSGGREAEKLFF.

The chain is built from TRBV9 and TRBJ2-3; the match to TRBD2 covers 8 bases. Germline CDR1 reads SGDLS; CDR2 reads YYNGEE. The CDR3 is 15 residues long. V lost 3 bases, J lost 5 bases, and 8 bases stayed unmatched. CDR3 bases: TGTGCCAGCAGCGGCACGGGGGGGCAGGGAGATACGCAGTATTTT. As protein: CASSGTGGQGDTQYF.

This chain joins TRBV2 and TRBJ1-1, with D unclear. The CDR3 runs to 12 residues. The V gene lost 3 bases and the J gene lost 5 bases, with 7 bases spanning the gap. Germline V gives CDR1 SNHLY, CDR2 FYNNEI. The CDR3 region is CASSDRGTEAFF. The CDR3 DNA reads TGTGCCAGCAGTGATAGAGGGACTGAAGCTTTCTTT.

This sequence joins TRBV4-2 and TRBJ2-7, with 9 bases fitting TRBD1. The trim removed 1 base at V and 3 bases at J, leaving 7 bases unmatched. The CDR3 loop spans 16 amino acids. Germline V gene sequence: CDR1 LGHNA, CDR2 YNFKEQ. The CDR3: CASSQGGQGGFYEQYF. CDR3 nucleotides: TGTGCCAGCAGCCAAGGGGGACAGGGAGGGTTCTACGAGCAGTACTTC.

The V call is TRBV29-1, the J call TRBJ2-1, with TRBD2 matching 10 bases. The CDR3 runs to 13 residues. The germline V gene has CDR1 SQVTM and CDR2 ANQGSEA. V lost 5 bases and J lost 12; bases outside the gene matches: 10. CDR3 DNA sequence: TGCAGCGTTTTTGGACTAGCGGATCTAAGGCAGTTCTTC. It yields the protein CSVFGLADLRQFF.

This rearrangement joins TRBV5-6 to TRBJ2-7; 7 bases match TRBD2. J lost 1 base, V lost 4 bases, and 2 bases had no gene match. The CDR3 extends over 13 amino acids. The germline V gene encodes CDR1 SGHDT and CDR2 YYEEEE. CDR3 protein: CASSAGDSYEQYF. CDR3 bases: TGTGCCAGCAGCGCGGGAGATTCCTACGAGCAGTACTTC.

This chain connects TRBV11-2 to TRBJ1-2; TRBD1 agrees at 7 bases. The CDR3 contains 14 residues. Germline V CDR1 and CDR2: SGHAT, FQNNGV. Unmatched junction bases numbered 6, after V lost 0 bases and J lost 8 bases. This CDR3 is CASSLDSRGQGYTF. CDR3 DNA sequence: TGTGCCAGCAGCTTAGATTCGAGGGGGCAAGGCTACACCTTC.

The chain uses TRBV4-1 and TRBJ1-1; no firm D call. This CDR3 contains 17 residues. Between the trimmed V and J ends, which lost 0 bases and 0 bases, there was a span of 14 bases. Germline values: CDR1 MGHRA, CDR2 YSYEKL. The CDR3 is CASSQEGTASLNTEAFF. The CDR3 DNA follows: TGCGCCAGCAGCCAAGAAGGTACAGCCTCTTTGAACACTGAAGCTTTCTTT.

The V gene is TRBV5-8, the J gene TRBJ2-1; TRBD1 matches 9 bases. Trimming took 1 base from V and 12 from J; bases not matched to a gene: 5. CDR3 length equals 13 residues. The germline CDR1 and CDR2 sequences are SGHTS and YDEGEE. In DNA, the CDR3 is TGTGCCAGCAGCTTGTATTCGGGACAGGGGCAGTTCTTC. The encoded protein is CASSLYSGQGQFF.

The chain has TRBV10-3 and TRBJ2-5; 11 bases are shared with TRBD1. This CDR3 has 15 residues. V trimming: 4 bases; J trimming: 4 bases; junction bases outside the gene matches: 5. Per germline, CDR1 ENHRY and CDR2 SYGVKD. The CDR3 here is CAISGRDRGVETQYF. The DNA of the CDR3 is TGTGCCATCAGTGGCCGGGACAGGGGGGTAGAGACCCAGTACTTC.

V is TRBV15 and J is TRBJ1-1; D ambiguous. V lost 9 bases and J 1 base, leaving 6 bases between the germline ends. Germline CDR1 LNHNV, CDR2 YYDKDF (reference sequence). The length of the CDR3 is 11 residues. The CDR3, as DNA: TGTGCCACAGAGGGGAACACTGAAGCTTTCTTT. Its protein product is CATEGNTEAFF.

CDR3 loop: CASSPSTVSARSGANVLTF. CDR3 DNA sequence: TGTGCCAGTAGTCCCTCAACAGTCTCAGCCCGTTCTGGGGCCAACGTCCTGACTTTC. V gene TRBV19 combines with J gene TRBJ2-6; the D is unclear. The CDR3 sequence is 19 residues long. The V and J ends lost 5 bases and 1 base respectively, with 21 bases between them. Germline assignment: CDR1 LNHDA and CDR2 SQIVND (reference sequence).

This chain connects TRBV18 to TRBJ1-3; tentatively, D is TRBD1 (6 bases). In germline, CDR1 is KGHSH, CDR2 LQKENI. The CDR3 is made up of 16 amino acids. V was shortened by 0 bases and J by 2 bases, with 11 bases between the two germline ends. The CDR3 loop reads CASSPPGGAAGNTIYF. In DNA, the CDR3 is TGTGCCAGCTCACCACCGGGGGGGGCGGCTGGAAACACCATATATTTT. The full variable domain, in which reference TRBV18 and TRBJ1-3 provide the parts outside the CDR3, is NAGVMQNPRHLVRRRGQEARLRCSPMKGHSHVYWYRQLPEEGLKFMVYLQKENIIDESGMPKERFSAEFPKEGPSILRIQQVVRGDSAAYFCASSPPGGAAGNTIYFGEGSWLTVV.

The V and J genes are TRBV5-1 and TRBJ2-5, with D maybe TRBD1 (6 bases). V was pared by 6 bases and J by 4 bases, with 16 bases between. In germline, CDR1 is SGHRS, CDR2 YFSETQ. This CDR3 is built from 14 residues. DNA for the CDR3: TGCGCCAGCACATCCCAGGGGCTAGGAGAGACCCAGTACTTC. Its protein is CASTSQGLGETQYF.

The V call is TRBV6-6, the J call TRBJ2-2; D possibly corresponds to TRBD1 (6 bases). The germline V gene encodes CDR1 MNHNY and CDR2 SVGAGI (reference sequence). This CDR3 spans 13 amino acids. The V gene lost 2 bases and the J gene lost 8 bases, with 9 bases spanning the gap. CDR3 protein: CASSYLGGGELFF. As DNA, the CDR3 is TGTGCCAGCAGTTACCTAGGGGGTGGGGAGCTGTTTTTT.

This rearrangement joins TRBV6-5 to TRBJ1-1; possibly TRBD1 for D (6 bases). Germline CDR1 and CDR2: MNHEY and SVGAGI. CDR3 size: 14 residues. Trimming pared 6 bases from V and 3 bases from J, leaving 14 bases between. DNA of the CDR3: TGTGCCAGCAGAGAAACAGGGTATGACACTGAAGCTTTCTTT. Translation: CASRETGYDTEAFF.

The rearrangement joins TRBV9 to TRBJ1-5; D remains ambiguous. Germline V lookup: CDR1 SGDLS, CDR2 YYNGEE. V was trimmed by 2 bases and J by 7 bases, leaving 13 bases between them. This CDR3 has 14 residues. CDR3 sequence reads: CASSVWATDQPQHF. The CDR3 bases are TGTGCCAGCAGCGTTTGGGCCACCGACCAGCCCCAGCATTTT.

CDR3 DNA: TGTGCCAGCAGTTACCGGGACTATCGAACCGGGGAGCTGTTTTTT. Translating it yields CASSYRDYRTGELFF. This rearrangement joins TRBV6-5 to TRBJ2-2; TRBD2 aligns across 7 bases. This CDR3 contains 15 residues. Trimming cost V 2 bases and J 5 bases; bases outside gene matches: 5. CDR1 and CDR2 (germline): MNHEY, SVGAGI.

This chain links TRBV4-2 with TRBJ2-1; TRBD2 matches at 7 bases. The CDR3 has 15 residues. Germline V lookup: CDR1 LGHNA, CDR2 YNFKEQ. The trim removed 4 bases at V and 7 bases at J, leaving 10 bases unmatched. CDR3 in amino acids: CASSPSGGLLNEQFF. CDR3 DNA: TGTGCCAGCAGCCCATCCGGGGGACTACTTAATGAGCAGTTCTTC.

This chain's CDR3 is CASSPTSGRTDTQYF. DNA for the CDR3: TGTGCCAGCAGCCCGACTAGCGGGAGGACAGATACGCAGTATTTT. The gene calls are TRBV5-4 and TRBJ2-3; 13 bases agree with TRBD2. Per the germline V gene, CDR1 is SGHNT and CDR2 is YYREEE (reference sequence). Losses at the gene ends were 4 bases for V and 3 bases for J; bases not matched to a gene: 2. This CDR3 region has 15 residues.

This chain uses TRBV10-3 with TRBJ2-1, with TRBD2 matching 14 bases. The CDR3 spans 15 residues. Germline CDR1 ENHRY, CDR2 SYGVKD. V shed 5 bases and J 7 bases; nucleotides not matched to a gene: 4. CDR3 bases: TGTGCCATCAGTCCGACTAGCGGGAGGGGTAATGAGCAGTTCTTC. It is translated as CAISPTSGRGNEQFF.

This chain links TRBV5-4 with TRBJ2-1; TRBD2 matches 10 bases. V trimming: 4 bases; J trimming: 2 bases; junction bases outside the gene matches: 3. Germline CDR1 reads SGHNT; CDR2 reads YYREEE (reference sequence). CDR3 length: 15 residues. The CDR3 bases are TGTGCCAGCAGCCGTACTAGCGGGACCTACAATGAGCAGTTCTTC. This encodes CASSRTSGTYNEQFF.

The chain carries TRBV4-1 and TRBJ1-4; D may be TRBD1 (5 bases). Germline V gene lookup returns CDR1 MGHRA and CDR2 YSYEKL. The CDR3 extends over 17 amino acids. V lost 2 bases and J lost 0, with 13 bases in between. The CDR3 region is CASSQPAGFATNEKLFF. CDR3 nucleotides: TGCGCCAGCAGCCAACCCGCAGGGTTTGCAACTAATGAAAAACTGTTTTTT.

The V gene is TRBV30, the J gene TRBJ2-3, with TRBD2 matching 13 bases. This CDR3 region has 14 residues. V was pared by 7 bases and J by 5 bases, with 6 bases of the junction left unmatched. Germline V gene sequence: CDR1 GTSNPN, CDR2 SVGIG (reference sequence). The CDR3 nucleotides read TGTGCCTTAGGAGGGACTAGCGGGGTAGATACGCAGTATTTT. It specifies CALGGTSGVDTQYF.

The chain is built from TRBV5-4 and TRBJ2-7; TRBD1 aligns across 7 bases. With 4 bases clipped from V and 5 bases from J, the junction kept 6 bases outside the gene matches. CDR1 is SGHNT and CDR2 is YYREEE in the germline V gene (reference sequence). The CDR3 sequence is 13 residues long. CDR3: CASSPDRADEQYF. CDR3 nucleotides: TGTGCCAGCAGCCCCGACAGGGCCGACGAGCAGTACTTC.

This chain connects TRBV15 to TRBJ1-5; perhaps TRBD1 as D (6 bases). Trimming stripped 1 base from V and 7 bases from J, with 11 bases between. Germline values: CDR1 LNHNV, CDR2 YYDKDF (reference sequence). CDR3 length equals 14 residues. Here the CDR3 DNA reads TGTGCCACCAGCAGAGGGGGACAATCCCAGCCCCAGCATTTT. Residues: CATSRGGQSQPQHF.

The chain has TRBV9 and TRBJ2-5; 13 bases map to TRBD2. Germline CDR1 and CDR2: SGDLS and YYNGEE. After removal of 0 bases from V and 4 bases from J, the junction contained 9 bases not matched to a gene. CDR3 length: 18 amino acids. CDR3 bases: TGTGCCAGCAGCGTAGGGACTAGCGGGGGCAGGTCGGTAGAGACCCAGTACTTC. Translating gives CASSVGTSGGRSVETQYF.

The CDR3 reads CASSFAAGGVTEAFF. CDR3 nucleotides: TGCGCCAGCAGCTTTGCTGCGGGAGGGGTGACTGAAGCTTTCTTT. The chain couples TRBV5-1 to TRBJ1-1; possible D gene TRBD1, 5 bases. The V and J ends lost 2 bases and 5 bases respectively, with 16 bases between them. The CDR3 spans 15 residues. The V gene's germline CDR1 is SGHRS and CDR2 YFSETQ.

The DNA for the CDR3 is TGCAGTGCTAGCGACAATGAGCAGTTCTTC. It codes for CSASDNEQFF. V and J are TRBV20-1 and TRBJ2-1; no clear D gene. The germline CDR1 and CDR2 sequences are DFQATT and SNEGSKA (reference sequence). CDR3 length: 10 residues. V was trimmed by 3 bases and J by 5 bases, leaving 2 bases between them.